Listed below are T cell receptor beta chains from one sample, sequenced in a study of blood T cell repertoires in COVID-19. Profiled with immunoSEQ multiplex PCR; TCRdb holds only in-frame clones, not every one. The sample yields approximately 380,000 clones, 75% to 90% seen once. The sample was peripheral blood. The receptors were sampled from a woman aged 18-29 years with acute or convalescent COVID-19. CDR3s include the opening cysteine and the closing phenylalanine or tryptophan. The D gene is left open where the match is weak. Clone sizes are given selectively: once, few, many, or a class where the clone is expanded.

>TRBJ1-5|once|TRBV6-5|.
CASSYSRGQPQHF
TGTGCCAGCAGTTACTCGAGAGGCCAGCCCCAGCATTTT
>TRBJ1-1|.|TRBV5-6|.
CASRSWGGNTEAFF
TGTGCCAGCAGGAGTTGGGGAGGGAACACTGAAGCTTTCTTT
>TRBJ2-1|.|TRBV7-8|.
CASSLGSGRSSYNEQFF
TGTGCCAGCAGCTTGGGTAGCGGTCGGAGCTCCTACAATGAGCAGTTCTTC
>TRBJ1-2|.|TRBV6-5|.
CASGGQGEGYTF
TGTGCCAGTGGGGGCCAAGGGGAAGGCTACACCTTC
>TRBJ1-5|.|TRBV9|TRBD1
CASSVGQGYQPQHF
TGTGCCAGCAGCGTGGGACAGGGATATCAGCCCCAGCATTTT
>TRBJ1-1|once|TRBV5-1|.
CASSFSLNTEAFF
TGCGCCAGCAGCTTCTCCTTGAACACTGAAGCTTTCTTT
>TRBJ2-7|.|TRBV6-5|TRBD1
CASSYYRTGTGEQYF
TGTGCCAGCAGTTACTATCGGACAGGGACCGGCGAGCAGTACTTC
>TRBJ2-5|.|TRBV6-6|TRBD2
CASSQNRLGLDQETQYF
TGTGCCAGCAGTCAAAATAGACTCGGACTAGATCAAGAGACCCAGTACTTC
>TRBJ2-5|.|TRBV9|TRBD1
CASSARDRETQYF
TGTGCCAGCAGCGCAAGGGACAGGGAGACCCAGTACTTC
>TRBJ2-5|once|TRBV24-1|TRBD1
CATSDGRMDRGLQETQYF
TGTGCCACCAGTGATGGAAGAATGGACAGGGGGCTTCAAGAGACCCAGTACTTC
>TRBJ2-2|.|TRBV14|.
CARRNPPSSGELFF
TGTGCCAGGAGGAACCCCCCCAGCTCCGGGGAGCTGTTTTTT
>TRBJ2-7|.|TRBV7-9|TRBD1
CASSLTGGKTYEQYF
TGTGCCAGCAGCTTAACAGGGGGGAAAACCTACGAGCAGTACTTC
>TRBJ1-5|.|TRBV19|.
CASSMGQWANQPQHF
TGTGCCAGTAGTATGGGCCAGTGGGCAAATCAGCCCCAGCATTTT
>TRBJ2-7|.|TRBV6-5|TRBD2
CASSRSGRAYEQYF
TGTGCCAGCAGTAGGAGCGGGAGGGCCTACGAGCAGTACTTC
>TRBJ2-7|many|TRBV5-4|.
CASSFGGNRAYEQYF
TGTGCCAGCAGCTTTGGGGGCAATAGGGCCTACGAGCAGTACTTC
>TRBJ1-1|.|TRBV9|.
CASSAVNTEAFF
TGTGCCAGCAGCGCTGTGAACACTGAAGCTTTCTTT
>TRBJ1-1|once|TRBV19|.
CASSIGQGVAEAFF
TGTGCCAGTAGTATAGGTCAGGGTGTAGCTGAAGCTTTCTTT
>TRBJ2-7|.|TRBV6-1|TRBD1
CASSEGQGSTYEQYF
TGTGCCAGCAGTGAAGGACAGGGTTCTACCTACGAGCAGTACTTC
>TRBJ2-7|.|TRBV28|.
CASSLEVSEQYF
TGTGCCAGCAGTTTAGAGGTCTCCGAGCAGTACTTC
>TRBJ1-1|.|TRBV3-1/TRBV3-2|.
CASSQVAVHCEAFF
TGTGCCAGCAGCCAAGTAGCAGTACACTGTGAAGCTTTCTTT
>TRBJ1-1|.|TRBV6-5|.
CASINREGVNTEAFF
TGTGCCAGCATCAACCGGGAGGGCGTGAACACTGAAGCTTTCTTT
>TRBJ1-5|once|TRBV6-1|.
CASSEVIQNNQPQHF
TGTGCCAGCAGTGAAGTGATACAAAACAATCAGCCCCAGCATTTT
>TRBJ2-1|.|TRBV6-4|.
CASSGGGTDYNEQFF
TGTGCCAGCAGTGGTGGCGGGACCGACTACAATGAGCAGTTCTTC
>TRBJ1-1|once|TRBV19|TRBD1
CASKVLAGGEAFF
TGTGCCAGTAAAGTTTTGGCAGGGGGTGAAGCTTTCTTT
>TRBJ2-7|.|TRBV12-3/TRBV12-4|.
CASTSDSYEQYF
TGTGCCAGCACCAGCGACAGCTACGAGCAGTACTTC
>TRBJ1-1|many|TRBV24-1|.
CATSDLREYPINTEAFF
TGTGCCACCAGTGATTTGCGGGAGTATCCGATCAACACTGAAGCTTTCTTT
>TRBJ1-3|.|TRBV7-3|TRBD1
CASSSRGESGNTIYF
TGTGCCAGCAGCTCCAGGGGGGAATCGGGAAACACCATATATTTT
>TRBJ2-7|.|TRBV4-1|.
CASSQGERDYEQYF
TGCGCCAGCAGCCAAGGGGAGAGGGACTACGAGCAGTACTTC
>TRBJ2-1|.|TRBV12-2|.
CSHVGTSGYNEQFF
TGTTCTCATGTAGGGACTAGCGGATACAATGAGCAGTTCTTC
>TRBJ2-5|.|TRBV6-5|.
CASSLRDTQETQYF
TGTGCCAGCAGTCTTCGGGACACCCAAGAGACCCAGTACTTC
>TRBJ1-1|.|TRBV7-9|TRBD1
CASSAQGAAEAFF
TGTGCCAGCAGCGCCCAGGGGGCGGCTGAAGCTTTCTTT
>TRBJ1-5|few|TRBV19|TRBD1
CASWDSRGQPQHF
TGTGCCAGCTGGGACAGTCGAGGGCAGCCCCAGCATTTT
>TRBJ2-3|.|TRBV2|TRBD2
CASSEASGGVNTQYF
TGTGCCAGCAGTGAAGCTAGCGGGGGGGTCAATACGCAGTATTTT
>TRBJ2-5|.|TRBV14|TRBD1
CASSQEGQSGETQYF
TGTGCCAGCAGCCAAGAGGGACAGTCCGGCGAGACCCAGTACTTC
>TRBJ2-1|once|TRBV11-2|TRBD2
CASSIGLAGSLEQFF
TGTGCCAGCAGCATCGGACTAGCGGGCTCATTGGAGCAGTTCTTC
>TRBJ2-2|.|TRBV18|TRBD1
CASSPGQGAFGTGELFF
TGTGCCAGCTCACCGGGACAGGGGGCTTTCGGCACCGGGGAGCTGTTTTTT
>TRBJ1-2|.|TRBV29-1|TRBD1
CSVEPLIGTGSFGYTF
TGCAGCGTTGAACCGTTGATCGGGACAGGATCTTTTGGCTACACCTTC
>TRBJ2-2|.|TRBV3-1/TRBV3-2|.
CASRPTGNTGELFF
TGTGCCAGCAGACCGACAGGTAACACCGGGGAGCTGTTTTTT
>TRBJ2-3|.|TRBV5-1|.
CASSLRDSTDTQYF
TGCGCCAGCAGCTTACGAGACTCCACAGATACGCAGTATTTT
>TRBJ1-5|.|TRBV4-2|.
CASSQDFLTNQPQHF
TGTGCCAGCAGCCAAGACTTTCTTACTAATCAGCCCCAGCATTTT
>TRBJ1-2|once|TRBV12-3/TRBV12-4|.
CASSYPGSDGYTF
TGTGCCAGCAGTTACCCGGGATCAGATGGCTACACCTTC
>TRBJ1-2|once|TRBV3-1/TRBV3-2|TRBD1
CASSSRTGESGYTF
TGTGCCAGCAGCTCGCGGACAGGGGAAAGTGGCTACACCTTC
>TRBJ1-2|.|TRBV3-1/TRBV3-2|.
CASSQDRVYGYTF
TGTGCCAGCAGCCAAGATCGGGTGTATGGCTACACCTTC